This T cell receptor beta chain was documented in a study of blood T cell repertoires in COVID-19. Study-level information: COVID-19 samples from acute and convalescent phases originated in the United States, Italy and Spain. From T cells, B-cell-depleted T cells, or PBMCs came the material, which was cDNA or gDNA.

Trimming removed 2 bases from V and 6 bases from J, with 8 bases in between. The CDR3 loop spans 13 amino acids. The germline gives CDR1 ENHRY, CDR2 SYGVKD. In the authors' methods: The authors estimated nucleated cell counts from reference gene primer amplification. Measured with immunoSEQ multiplex PCR; TCRdb has only the in-frame clones, and not every one. For V, J and clone size, that table is used; D and trimming come from the DNA. The repertoire holds 200,000 to 300,000 clones, approximately 87% seen once, with roughly 8.6% in the top ten. This clonotype was sampled from a human donor in a cohort sampled during active COVID-19. The sequencing input was peripheral blood. The chain couples TRBV10-3 to TRBJ1-5; D remains ambiguous. CDR3 DNA sequence: TGTGCCATCAGTGAGCAAGAGGGTCAGCCCCAGCATTTT. It is translated as CAISEQEGQPQHF.